The entry below gives a single T cell receptor (beta chain) sequence along with its context. The clone's antigen remains unknown. Base quality data are lacking; no much larger clone is found one base away. This sample is part of a study of blood T cell repertoires in COVID-19 (dated by TCRdb to 2018 to 2021). In terms of the full investigation: Samples covering the acute and convalescent phases of COVID-19 were provided by collaborators in the United States, Italy and Spain. The material from the prospective study consisted of cDNA or gDNA derived from T cells, B-cell-depleted T cells, or PBMCs. HLA class I and class II types, where available, came from metadata supplied by the sample provider rather than from assay-based typing. The repertoires were made available in a free public database intended to serve as a resource for research on the immune response to SARS-CoV-2. Subjects who had been exposed to COVID-19, were actively infected with it, or had recovered from it provided the deeply sampled blood TCRbeta repertoires that made up the dataset. A de-identified subject ID, COVID-19 status, age in years and sex were almost always included in the sample metadata. Samples were obtained from the ongoing ImmuneRACE study (first 160 participants) and from approximately 1,200 subjects provided by 6 global collaborators. The investigation overall reported the following: The quantity of clinical and demographic metadata differed by source and by participant and was supplied without curation.

Via the germline V gene (reference sequence), CDR1 is DFQATT and CDR2 SNEGSKA. Reading from cysteine to phenylalanine, the CDR3 counts 14 amino acids. Here the CDR3 DNA is all that survives: 42 bases in frame from base 1. Here V drops 3 bases and J drops 5 bases, and the junction holds 7 bases not matched to any gene. Participants in the prospective study were enrolled through a virtual design, were aged roughly 18 to 90 years, and lived in roughly 25 United States geographic areas. In the prospective study, participants were assigned to cohorts based on the clinical history participants reported in a screening survey and a study questionnaire. ImmuneRACE Cohort 3 recovered participants were defined by two consecutive negative NP/OP PCR tests, healthcare professional clearance, or symptom resolution. In the prospective study, mobile phlebotomists collected whole blood, serum and a nasopharyngeal or oropharyngeal swab from each participant. Participants in the prospective study had the option to provide additional blood draws and questionnaires over an approximately 2-month period. Before DNA extraction, prospective study blood samples were shipped either frozen or at room temperature.

TCRbeta CDR3 regions were amplified from genomic DNA using the immunoSEQ Assay, a bias-controlled multiplex PCR. As for the authors' bioinformatics: Nucleated cell counts per sample were estimated from amplification of reference gene primers within the assay. To quantify the absolute abundance of each unique TCRbeta CDR3 rearrangement, sequence reads were collapsed and filtered. For each sample, productive Simpson clonality was calculated as the square root of Simpson's diversity index over productive rearrangements. The source is immuneACCESS, and TCRdb retained only in-frame sequences with V and J called. Part of the clones is not carried over; for the studies checked, unresolved V genes explain less than half of this, and the remainder is unexplained. V and J calls plus clone size are reproduced from that table; the DNA served to infer D and trimming. For this sample there are hundreds of thousands of clones; about 92% appear just once. The ten most abundant clones make up 2% to 3% of the sample.

This TCR was recovered from a man aged 55 to 70 who had recovered from COVID-19. Sequencing was carried out using PBMCs or T cells enriched from blood (not recorded which). The chain is encoded by TRBV20-1 joined to TRBJ1-5; 7 bases in the middle match TRBD1. This receptor has the CDR3 CSASEGAQYQPQHF. DNA sequence: TGCAGTGCTAGTGAGGGGGCACAATATCAGCCCCAGCATTTT.